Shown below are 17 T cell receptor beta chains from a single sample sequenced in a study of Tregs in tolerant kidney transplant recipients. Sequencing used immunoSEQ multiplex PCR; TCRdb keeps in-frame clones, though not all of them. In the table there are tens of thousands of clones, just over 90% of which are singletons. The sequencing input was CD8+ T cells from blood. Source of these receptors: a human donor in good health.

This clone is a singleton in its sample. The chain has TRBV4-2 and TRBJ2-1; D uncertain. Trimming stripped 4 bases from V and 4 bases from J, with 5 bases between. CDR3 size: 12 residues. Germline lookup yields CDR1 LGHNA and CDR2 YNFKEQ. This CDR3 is CASSLGYNEQFF. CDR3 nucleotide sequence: TGTGCCAGCAGCCTAGGGTACAATGAGCAGTTCTTC.

CDR3 sequence reads: CSVEGGRAENIQYF. The CDR3 DNA sequence: TGCAGCGTTGAAGGCGGGAGGGCTGAAAACATTCAGTACTTC. The chain combines TRBV29-1 with TRBJ2-4; 9 bases match TRBD2. CDR1 and CDR2 (germline): SQVTM, ANQGSEA. This CDR3 comprises 14 residues. V shed 1 base and J 5 bases; nucleotides not matched to a gene: 3.

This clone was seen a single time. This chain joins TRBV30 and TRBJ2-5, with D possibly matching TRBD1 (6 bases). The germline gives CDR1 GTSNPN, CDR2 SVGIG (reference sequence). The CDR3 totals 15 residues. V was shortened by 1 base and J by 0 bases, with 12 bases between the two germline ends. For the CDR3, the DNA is TGTGCCTGGAGTGCTCTTACAGGGTACCAAGAGACCCAGTACTTC. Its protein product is CAWSALTGYQETQYF.

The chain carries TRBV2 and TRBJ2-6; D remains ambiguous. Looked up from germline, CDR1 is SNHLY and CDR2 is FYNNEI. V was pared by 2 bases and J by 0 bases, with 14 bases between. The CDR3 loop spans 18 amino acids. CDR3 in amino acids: CASSEMAGRFSGANVLTF. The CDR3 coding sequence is TGTGCCAGCAGTGAAATGGCAGGACGCTTCTCTGGGGCCAACGTCCTGACTTTC.

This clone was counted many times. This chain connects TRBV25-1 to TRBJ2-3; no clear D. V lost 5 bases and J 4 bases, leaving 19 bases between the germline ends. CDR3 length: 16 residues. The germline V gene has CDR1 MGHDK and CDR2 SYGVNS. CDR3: CASSPLRFGQADTQYF. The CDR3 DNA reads TGTGCCAGCAGTCCATTACGTTTTGGGCAAGCAGATACGCAGTATTTT. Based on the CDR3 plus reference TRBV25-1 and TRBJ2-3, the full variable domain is EADIYQTPRYLVIGTGKKITLECSQTMGHDKMYWYQQDPGMELHLIHYSYGVNSTEKGDLSSESTVSRIRTEHFPLTLESARPSHTSQYLCASSPLRFGQADTQYFGPGTRLTVL.

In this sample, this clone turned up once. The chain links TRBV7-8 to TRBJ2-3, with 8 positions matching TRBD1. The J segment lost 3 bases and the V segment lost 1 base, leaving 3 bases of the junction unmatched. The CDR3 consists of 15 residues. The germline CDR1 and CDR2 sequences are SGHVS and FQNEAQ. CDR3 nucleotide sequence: TGTGCCAGCAGCTTAGTTGGACAGGGAACAGATACGCAGTATTTT. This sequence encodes CASSLVGQGTDTQYF.

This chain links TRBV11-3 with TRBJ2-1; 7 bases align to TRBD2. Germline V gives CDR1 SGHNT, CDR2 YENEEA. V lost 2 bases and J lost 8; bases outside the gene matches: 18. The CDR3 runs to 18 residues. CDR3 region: CASSLFGPREVGIYEQFF. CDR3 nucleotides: TGTGCCAGCAGCTTATTTGGCCCCCGGGAGGTGGGAATCTATGAGCAGTTCTTC. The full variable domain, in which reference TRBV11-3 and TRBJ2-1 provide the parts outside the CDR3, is EAGVVQSPRYKIIEKKQPVAFWCNPISGHNTLYWYLQNLGQGPELLIRYENEEAVDDSQLPKDRFSAERLKGVDSTLKIQPAELGDSAVYLCASSLFGPREVGIYEQFFGPGTRLTVL.

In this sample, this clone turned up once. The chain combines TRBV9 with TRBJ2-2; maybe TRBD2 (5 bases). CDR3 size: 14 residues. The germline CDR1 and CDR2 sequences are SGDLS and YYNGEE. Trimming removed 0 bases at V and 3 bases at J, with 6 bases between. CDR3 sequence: CASSVAGDTGELFF. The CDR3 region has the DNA TGTGCCAGCAGCGTAGCCGGGGACACCGGGGAGCTGTTTTTT.

The CDR3 nucleotides are TGTGCCAGCAGCTTACCCAAAGGGGAAACCGGGACAGGGTCCTACGAGCAGTACTTC. The encoded protein is CASSLPKGETGTGSYEQYF. The genes are TRBV7-9 and TRBJ2-7; the match to TRBD1 covers 9 bases. The junction had 15 bases not matched to a gene; V was cut back by 2 bases and J by 1 base. CDR3 length equals 19 residues. Germline V lookup: CDR1 SEHNR, CDR2 FQNEAQ (reference sequence).

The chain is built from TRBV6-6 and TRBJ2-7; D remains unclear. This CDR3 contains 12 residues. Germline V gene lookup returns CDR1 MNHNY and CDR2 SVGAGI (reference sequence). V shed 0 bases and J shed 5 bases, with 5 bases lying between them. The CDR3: CASSYSGHEQYF. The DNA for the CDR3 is TGTGCCAGCAGTTACTCTGGCCACGAGCAGTACTTC.

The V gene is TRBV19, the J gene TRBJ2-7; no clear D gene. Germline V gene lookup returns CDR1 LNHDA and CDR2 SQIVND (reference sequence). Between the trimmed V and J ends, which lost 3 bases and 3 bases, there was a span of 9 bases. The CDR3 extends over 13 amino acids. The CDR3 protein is CASSMTFLYEQYF. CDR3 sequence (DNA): TGTGCCAGTAGTATGACGTTTCTCTACGAGCAGTACTTC.

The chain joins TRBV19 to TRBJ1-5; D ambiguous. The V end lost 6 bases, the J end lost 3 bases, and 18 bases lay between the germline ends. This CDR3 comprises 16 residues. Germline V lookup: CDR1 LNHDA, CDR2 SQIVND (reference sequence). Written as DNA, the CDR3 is TGTGCCAGTAGATCAGGTCTTCTCGACCCCAATCAGCCCCAGCATTTT. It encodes CASRSGLLDPNQPQHF.

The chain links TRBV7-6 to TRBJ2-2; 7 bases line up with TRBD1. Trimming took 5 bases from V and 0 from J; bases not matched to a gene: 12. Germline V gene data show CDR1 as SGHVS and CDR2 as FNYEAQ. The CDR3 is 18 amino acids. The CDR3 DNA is TGTGCCAGCAGCGTCCGAGGGACAGTCACATCGAACACCGGGGAGCTGTTTTTT. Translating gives CASSVRGTVTSNTGELFF.

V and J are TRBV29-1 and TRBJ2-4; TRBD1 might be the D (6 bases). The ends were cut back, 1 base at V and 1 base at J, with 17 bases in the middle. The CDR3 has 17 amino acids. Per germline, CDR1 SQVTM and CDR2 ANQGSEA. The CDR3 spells CSVEGEQGPGAKNIQYF. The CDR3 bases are TGCAGCGTTGAAGGGGAGCAGGGGCCTGGGGCCAAAAACATTCAGTACTTC.

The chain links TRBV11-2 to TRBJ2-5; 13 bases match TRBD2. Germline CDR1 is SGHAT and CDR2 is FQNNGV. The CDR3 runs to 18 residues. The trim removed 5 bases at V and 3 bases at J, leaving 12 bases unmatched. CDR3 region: CASSIGTSGALSKETQYF. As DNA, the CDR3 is TGTGCCAGCAGCATCGGGACTAGCGGGGCACTTTCGAAAGAGACCCAGTACTTC.

The DNA of the CDR3 is TGTGCCAGCAGTTTAAGGGGGACGGATGGCTACACCTTC. It yields the protein CASSLRGTDGYTF. V is TRBV27 and J is TRBJ1-2, with a possible D match to TRBD1 (6 bases). Germline V lookup: CDR1 MNHEY, CDR2 SMNVEV (reference sequence). The CDR3 is 13 residues long. The V and J ends lost 2 bases and 6 bases respectively, with 10 bases between them.

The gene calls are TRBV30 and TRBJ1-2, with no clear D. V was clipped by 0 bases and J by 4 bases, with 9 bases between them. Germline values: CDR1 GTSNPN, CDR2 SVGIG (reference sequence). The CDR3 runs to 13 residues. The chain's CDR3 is CAWSVLQSYGYTF. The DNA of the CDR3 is TGTGCCTGGAGTGTACTACAGTCCTATGGCTACACCTTC.